This T cell receptor beta chain was sequenced in a study of a mutant IDH1 vaccine in newly diagnosed glioma. Study context: Vaccines began 4-6 weeks after radiotherapy alone, or with temozolomide cycles. Previous treatment comprised radiotherapy, temozolomide, or both, mostly both.

Data came from immunoSEQ multiplex PCR; TCRdb stores just in-frame clones and leaves some out. The sample has about 72,000 clones, about four fifths seen once. Stated time point: week 35, safety follow-up. In every dose of vaccine, 300 ug of mutant IDH1 20-mer peptide was given alongside topical imiquimod. Each of the donors came in with new WHO grade 3 or 4 astrocytomas that were IDH1-mutant and ATRX-lost. The ends were cut back, 3 bases at V and 8 bases at J, with 19 bases in the middle. The V gene's germline CDR1 is SGHVS and CDR2 FQNEAQ. The CDR3 contains 15 residues. Of note for this clone: Its specificity is unknown.

This TCR was recovered from a man aged 18-30 years with glioma. The chain links TRBV7-8 to TRBJ1-2; no reliable D call. This material consisted of PBMCs, taken from a glioma patient whose treatment included an IDH1 peptide vaccine. CDR3 in amino acids: CASSFSAGAVNGYTF. The CDR3 DNA reads as TGTGCCAGCAGCTTTAGTGCTGGTGCGGTAAACGGCTACACCTTC.